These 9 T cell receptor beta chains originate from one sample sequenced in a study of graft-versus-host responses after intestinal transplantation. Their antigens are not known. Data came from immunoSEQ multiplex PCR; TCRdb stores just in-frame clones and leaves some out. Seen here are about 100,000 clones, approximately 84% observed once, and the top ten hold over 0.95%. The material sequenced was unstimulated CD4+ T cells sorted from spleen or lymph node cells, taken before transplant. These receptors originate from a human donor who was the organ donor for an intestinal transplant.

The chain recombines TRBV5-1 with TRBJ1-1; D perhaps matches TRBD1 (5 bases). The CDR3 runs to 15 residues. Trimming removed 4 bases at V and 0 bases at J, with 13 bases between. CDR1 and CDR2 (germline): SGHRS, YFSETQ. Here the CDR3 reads CASSQGAGMNTEAFF. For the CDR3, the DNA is TGCGCCAGCAGCCAGGGAGCAGGGATGAACACTGAAGCTTTCTTT.

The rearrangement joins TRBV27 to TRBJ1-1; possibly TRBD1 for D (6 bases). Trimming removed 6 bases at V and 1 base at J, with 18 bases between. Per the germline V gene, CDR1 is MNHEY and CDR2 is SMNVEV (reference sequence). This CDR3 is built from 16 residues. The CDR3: CASRMLTGQPNTEAFF. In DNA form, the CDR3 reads TGTGCCAGCAGGATGTTAACAGGGCAGCCGAACACTGAAGCTTTCTTT.

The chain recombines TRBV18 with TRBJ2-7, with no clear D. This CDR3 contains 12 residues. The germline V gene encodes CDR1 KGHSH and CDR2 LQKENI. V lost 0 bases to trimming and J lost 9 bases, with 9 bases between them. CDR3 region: CASSPPDLGQYF. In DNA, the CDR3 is TGTGCCAGCTCACCACCTGACCTCGGGCAGTACTTC.

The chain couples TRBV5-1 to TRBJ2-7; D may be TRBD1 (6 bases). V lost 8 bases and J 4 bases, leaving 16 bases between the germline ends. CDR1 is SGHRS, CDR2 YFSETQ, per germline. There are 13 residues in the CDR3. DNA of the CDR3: TGCGCCAGGACTCGGACAGTCAGGTACGAGCAGTACTTC. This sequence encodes CARTRTVRYEQYF.

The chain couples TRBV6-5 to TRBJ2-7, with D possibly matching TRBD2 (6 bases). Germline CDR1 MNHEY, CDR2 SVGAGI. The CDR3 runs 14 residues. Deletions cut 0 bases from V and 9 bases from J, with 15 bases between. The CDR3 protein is CASSYSPQGGRQYF. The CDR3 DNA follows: TGTGCCAGCAGTTACTCGCCTCAGGGAGGTAGGCAGTACTTC.

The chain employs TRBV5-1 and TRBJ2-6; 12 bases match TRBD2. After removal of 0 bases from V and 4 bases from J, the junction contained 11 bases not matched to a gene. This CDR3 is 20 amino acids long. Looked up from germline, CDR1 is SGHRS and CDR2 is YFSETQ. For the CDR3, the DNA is TGCGCCAGCAGCTTGGCGAGCAGTCTAGCGGGGGGGCCGGGGGCCAACGTCCTGACTTTC. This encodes CASSLASSLAGGPGANVLTF.

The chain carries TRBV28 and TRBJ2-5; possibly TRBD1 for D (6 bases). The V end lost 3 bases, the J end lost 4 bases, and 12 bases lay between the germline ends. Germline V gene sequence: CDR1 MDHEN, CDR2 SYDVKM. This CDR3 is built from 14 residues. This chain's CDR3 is CASSLGTGLETQYF. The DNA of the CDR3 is TGTGCCAGCAGTTTGGGTACAGGGTTAGAGACCCAGTACTTC.

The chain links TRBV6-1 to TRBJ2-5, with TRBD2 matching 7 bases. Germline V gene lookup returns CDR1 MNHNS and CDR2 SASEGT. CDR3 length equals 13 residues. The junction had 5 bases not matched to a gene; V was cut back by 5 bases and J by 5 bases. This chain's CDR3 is CASSRGGHETQYF. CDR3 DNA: TGTGCCAGCAGTCGCGGGGGTCACGAGACCCAGTACTTC.

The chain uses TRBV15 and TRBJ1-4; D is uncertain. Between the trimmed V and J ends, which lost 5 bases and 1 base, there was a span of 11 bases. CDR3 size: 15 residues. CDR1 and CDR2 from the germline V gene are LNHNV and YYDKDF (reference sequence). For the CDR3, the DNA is TGTGCCACCAGCCCGGGGTGGGGAACTAATGAAAAACTGTTTTTT. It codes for CATSPGWGTNEKLFF.